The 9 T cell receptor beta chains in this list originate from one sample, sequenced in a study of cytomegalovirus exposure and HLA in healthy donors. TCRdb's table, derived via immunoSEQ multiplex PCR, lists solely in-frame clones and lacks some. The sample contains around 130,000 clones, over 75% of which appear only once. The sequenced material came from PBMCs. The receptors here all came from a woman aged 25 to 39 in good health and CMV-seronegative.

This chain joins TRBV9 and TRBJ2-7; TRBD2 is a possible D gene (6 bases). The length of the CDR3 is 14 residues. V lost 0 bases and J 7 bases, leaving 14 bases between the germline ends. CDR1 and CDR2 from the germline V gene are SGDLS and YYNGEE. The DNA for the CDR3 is TGTGCCAGCAGCGTAGACCCCGTCGGGGGAGAGCAGTACTTC. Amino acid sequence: CASSVDPVGGEQYF.

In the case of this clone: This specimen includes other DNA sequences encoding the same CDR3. The DNA for the CDR3 is TGTGCCAGCAGCTTGGGACAGTCCTACGAGCAGTACTTC. Translating it yields CASSLGQSYEQYF. The V call is TRBV11-2, the J call TRBJ2-7; 7 nucleotides align to TRBD1. V shed 3 bases, J shed 1 base, and the junction held 0 bases outside the gene matches. CDR3 length: 13 amino acids. The germline V gene has CDR1 SGHAT and CDR2 FQNNGV.

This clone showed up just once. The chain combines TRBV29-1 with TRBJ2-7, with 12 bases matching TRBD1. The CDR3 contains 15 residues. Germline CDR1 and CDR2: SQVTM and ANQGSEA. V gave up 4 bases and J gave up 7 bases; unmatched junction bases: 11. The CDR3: CSVALAGTGGGEQYF. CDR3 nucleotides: TGCAGCGTTGCCTTAGCCGGGACAGGGGGCGGGGAGCAGTACTTC.

This chain's CDR3 is CASSPSTIQETQYF. The CDR3 DNA reads as TGTGCCAGCAGCCCGTCCACTATCCAAGAGACCCAGTACTTC. The chain recombines TRBV11-3 with TRBJ2-5; D gene ambiguous. The CDR3 sequence is 14 residues long. The V gene lost 5 bases and the J gene lost 1 base, with 11 bases spanning the gap. Germline CDR1 SGHNT, CDR2 YENEEA.

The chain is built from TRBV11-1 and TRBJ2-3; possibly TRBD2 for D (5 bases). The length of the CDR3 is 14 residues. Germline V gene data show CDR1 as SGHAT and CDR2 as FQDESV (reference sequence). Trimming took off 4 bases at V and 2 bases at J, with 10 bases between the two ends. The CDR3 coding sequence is TGTGCCAGCAGCTCCCGGACTTTCACAGATACGCAGTATTTT. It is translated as CASSSRTFTDTQYF.

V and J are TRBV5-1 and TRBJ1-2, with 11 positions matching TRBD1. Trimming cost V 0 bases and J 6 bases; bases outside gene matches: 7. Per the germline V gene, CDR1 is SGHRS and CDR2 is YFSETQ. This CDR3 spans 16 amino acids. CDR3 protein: CASSLGPGTGGNGYTF. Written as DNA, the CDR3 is TGCGCCAGCAGCTTGGGGCCCGGGACAGGGGGTAATGGCTACACCTTC.

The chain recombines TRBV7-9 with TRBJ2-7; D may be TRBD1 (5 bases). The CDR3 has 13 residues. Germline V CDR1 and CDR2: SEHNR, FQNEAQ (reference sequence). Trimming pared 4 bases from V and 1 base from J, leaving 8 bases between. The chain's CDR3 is CASSSTVSYEQYF. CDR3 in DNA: TGTGCCAGCAGCTCGACAGTTTCCTACGAGCAGTACTTC. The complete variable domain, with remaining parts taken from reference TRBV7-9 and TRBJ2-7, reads DTGVSQNPRHKITKRGQNVTFRCDPISEHNRLYWYRQTLGQGPEFLTYFQNEAQLEKSRLLSDRFSAERPKGSFSTLEIQRTEQGDSAMYLCASSSTVSYEQYFGPGTRLTVT.

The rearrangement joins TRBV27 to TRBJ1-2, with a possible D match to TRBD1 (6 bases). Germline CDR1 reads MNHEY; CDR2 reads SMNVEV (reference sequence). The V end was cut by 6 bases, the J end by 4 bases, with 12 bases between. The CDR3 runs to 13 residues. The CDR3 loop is CASSSTGSYGYTF. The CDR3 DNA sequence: TGTGCCAGCAGCTCTACAGGGTCCTATGGCTACACCTTC.

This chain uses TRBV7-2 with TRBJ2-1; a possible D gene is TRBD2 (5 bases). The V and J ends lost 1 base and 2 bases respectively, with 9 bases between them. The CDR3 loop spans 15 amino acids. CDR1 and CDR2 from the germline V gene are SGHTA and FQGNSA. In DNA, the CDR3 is TGTGCCAGCAGCTTAGTTTCTAGCCCCTACAATGAGCAGTTCTTC. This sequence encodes CASSLVSSPYNEQFF. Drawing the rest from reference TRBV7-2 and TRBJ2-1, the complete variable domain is GAGVSQSPSNKVTEKGKDVELRCDPISGHTALYWYRQSLGQGLEFLIYFQGNSAPDKSGLPSDRFSAERTGGSVSTLTIQRTQQEDSAVYLCASSLVSSPYNEQFFGPGTRLTVL.